This T cell receptor (beta chain) derives from a study of blood T cell repertoires in COVID-19. V was clipped by 4 bases and J by 1 base, with 7 bases between them. The CDR3 runs to 13 residues. Germline V lookup: CDR1 MNHEY, CDR2 SVGAGI. TCRdb's copy holds only in-frame clones and misses some; the assay was immunoSEQ multiplex PCR. The table has more than 300,000 clones, 80% to 95% seen once; the top ten hold around 0.94%. Recruits, aged roughly 18 to 95 years, lived in approximately 26 US areas. The V and J genes are TRBV6-5 and TRBJ1-2; no firm D call. This clonotype originated in a middle-aged woman who had been exposed to COVID-19. The sequencing input was PBMCs or T cells enriched from blood (not recorded which). The DNA for the CDR3 is TGTGCCAGCAGTTTACCCAGTAACTATGGCTACACCTTC. The encoded protein is CASSLPSNYGYTF.